The 19 T cell receptor beta chains below all came from one sample that was sequenced in a study of blood T cell repertoires in COVID-19. Profiled with immunoSEQ multiplex PCR; TCRdb holds only in-frame clones, not every one. The sample holds some 170,000 clones, roughly 87% seen once. The sequenced sample consisted of peripheral blood. Receptors originate from a woman between 50 and 59 years old with acute or convalescent COVID-19.

The chain recombines TRBV12-3 or TRBV12-4 with TRBJ1-2; possible D gene TRBD1, 6 bases. With 5 bases removed from V and 4 bases from J, the gap between germline ends came to 11 bases. The CDR3 has 13 residues. CDR3 sequence (DNA): TGTGCCAGCAGTCCCAGGGGTGTCTATGGCTACACCTTC. It specifies CASSPRGVYGYTF.

In DNA form, the CDR3 reads TGTGCCAGCAGCTCCCGGGGTAGCAATCAGCCCCAGCATTTT. Protein sequence: CASSSRGSNQPQHF. The chain carries TRBV11-2 and TRBJ1-5, with D uncertain. The length of the CDR3 is 14 residues. The V gene's germline CDR1 is SGHAT and CDR2 FQNNGV. The V end lost 4 bases, the J end lost 0 bases, and 7 bases lay between the germline ends.

This sequence joins TRBV2 and TRBJ2-7, with TRBD2 identical over 9 bases. After removal of 7 bases from V and 7 bases from J, the junction contained 14 bases not matched to a gene. Germline V gene data show CDR1 as SNHLY and CDR2 as FYNNEI. CDR3 length: 15 residues. DNA for the CDR3: TGTGCCAGCAAACAATCCGGGACTAGCTGGGGAGAGCAGTACTTC. As protein: CASKQSGTSWGEQYF.

V is TRBV10-1 and J is TRBJ2-4; 8 bases fit TRBD1. The CDR3 loop spans 16 amino acids. Trimming removed 6 bases from V and 3 bases from J; junction bases left unmatched: 10. CDR1 and CDR2 (germline): WNHNN, SYGVQD (reference sequence). In DNA form, the CDR3 reads TGCGCCAGCAGCCCGGGGCAGGGGGCTAGCAAAAACATTCAGTACTTC. Translating it yields CASSPGQGASKNIQYF.

The CDR3: CASSDGTSGGGTDTQYF. CDR3 coding DNA: TGTGCCAGCAGTGACGGGACTAGCGGGGGGGGCACAGATACGCAGTATTTT. The rearrangement links TRBV6-4 to TRBJ2-3; 16 bases are a match to TRBD2. This CDR3 has 17 amino acids. V lost 2 bases, J lost 1 base, and 0 bases stayed unmatched. Germline CDR1 is MRHNA and CDR2 is SNTAGT.

V gene TRBV15 combines with J gene TRBJ1-3, with D maybe TRBD1 (6 bases). With 4 bases removed from V and 0 bases from J, the gap between germline ends came to 13 bases. The germline gives CDR1 LNHNV, CDR2 YYDKDF (reference sequence). CDR3 length: 16 amino acids. CDR3: CATSNPTGSSGNTIYF. DNA of the CDR3: TGTGCCACCAGCAACCCGACAGGAAGCTCTGGAAACACCATATATTTT.

The chain employs TRBV7-8 and TRBJ2-7; tentative D call: TRBD1 (6 bases). The V gene's germline CDR1 is SGHVS and CDR2 FQNEAQ. Trimming removed 2 bases at V and 3 bases at J, with 17 bases between. The CDR3 loop spans 16 amino acids. The DNA of the CDR3 is TGTGCCAGCAGCTTACGGGACACTTCATTGAGCTACGAGCAGTACTTC. This encodes CASSLRDTSLSYEQYF. Full variable domain (outside the CDR3, taken from reference TRBV7-8 and TRBJ2-7): GAGVSQSPRYKVAKRGQDVALRCDPISGHVSLFWYQQALGQGPEFLTYFQNEAQLDKSGLPSDRFFAERPEGSVSTLKIQRTQQEDSAVYLCASSLRDTSLSYEQYFGPGTRLTVT.

A word on this clone: Other DNA sequences in the sample encode the same CDR3. The chain has TRBV19 and TRBJ2-5; D is undetermined. Per the germline V gene, CDR1 is LNHDA and CDR2 is SQIVND (reference sequence). Trimming left V 2 bases short and J 1 base short, with 8 bases between. This CDR3 comprises 14 residues. DNA of the CDR3: TGTGCCAGTAGTATAAACGGCGGCCAAGAGACCCAGTACTTC. It specifies CASSINGGQETQYF.

The gene calls are TRBV9 and TRBJ1-3; D is perhaps TRBD1 (6 bases). V was pared by 4 bases and J by 1 base, with 9 bases between. This CDR3 spans 14 amino acids. CDR1 SGDLS and CDR2 YYNGEE come from the germline V gene. Here the CDR3 reads CASSHRDSGNTIYF. The CDR3 nucleotides read TGTGCCAGCAGCCACAGGGATTCTGGAAACACCATATATTTT.

V usage is TRBV6-2 or TRBV6-3 and J usage is TRBJ2-5; 11 bases agree with TRBD2. This CDR3 has 17 residues. V lost 2 bases and J lost 0; bases outside the gene matches: 5. Germline values: CDR1 MNHEY, CDR2 SVGEGT. In DNA, the CDR3 is TGTGCCAGCAGTTACAGGTCTAGCGGGGGGTACCAAGAGACCCAGTACTTC. Protein product: CASSYRSSGGYQETQYF.

This clone occurred once. The genes are TRBV6-5 and TRBJ2-7; 8 positions agree with TRBD2. V was clipped by 6 bases and J by 6 bases; unmatched bases: 7. Germline assignment: CDR1 MNHEY and CDR2 SVGAGI. This CDR3 has 13 amino acids. DNA of the CDR3: TGTGCCAGCAGACCCGGGACTAGTCGCGAGCAGTACTTC. Encoded protein: CASRPGTSREQYF.

The V and J genes are TRBV7-2 and TRBJ1-3, with a tentative D call TRBD1 (6 bases). In germline, CDR1 is SGHTA, CDR2 FQGNSA. Trimming left V 5 bases short and J 0 bases short, with 14 bases between. This CDR3 spans 16 amino acids. CDR3 amino acids: CASSLGQLHSGNTIYF. Written as DNA, the CDR3 is TGTGCCAGCAGCCTCGGACAGCTCCACTCTGGAAACACCATATATTTT.

J is TRBJ2-1 and V is TRBV6-6; 7 bases agree with TRBD2. This CDR3 region has 13 residues. The V gene's germline CDR1 is MNHNY and CDR2 SVGAGI (reference sequence). With 2 bases clipped from V and 8 bases from J, the junction kept 3 bases outside the gene matches. The CDR3 is CASSYQREDEQFF. In DNA, the CDR3 is TGTGCCAGCAGTTACCAACGGGAGGATGAGCAGTTCTTC.

The V and J genes are TRBV10-3 and TRBJ2-7; D not resolved. V lost 1 base to trimming and J lost 0 bases, with 10 bases between them. The CDR3 is 15 residues long. Germline V gene sequence: CDR1 ENHRY, CDR2 SYGVKD. The CDR3 bases are TGTGCCATCAGTGAGTATGAAAGGAGCTCCTACGAGCAGTACTTC. It is translated as CAISEYERSSYEQYF.

The chain joins TRBV18 to TRBJ1-2, with 7 positions matching TRBD1. This CDR3 is 12 amino acids long. J lost 8 bases, V lost 0 bases, and 0 bases had no gene match. CDR1 KGHSH and CDR2 LQKENI come from the germline V gene. The CDR3 loop reads CASSPPTGGYTF. The CDR3 DNA reads as TGTGCCAGCTCACCACCGACAGGGGGCTACACCTTC.

This chain links TRBV9 with TRBJ2-3; 9 bases are a match to TRBD1. Germline-derived CDR1 and CDR2 are SGDLS and YYNGEE. The V segment lost 4 bases and the J segment 2 bases; nucleotides outside the gene matches: 8. This CDR3 contains 16 residues. The CDR3 here is CASSRGQGSYTDTQYF. The CDR3, as DNA: TGTGCCAGCAGCCGGGGACAGGGCTCCTACACAGATACGCAGTATTTT.

The CDR3 region is CASSILQGQGVNTEAFF. In DNA form, the CDR3 reads TGTGCCAGTAGTATTTTACAGGGACAGGGCGTTAACACTGAAGCTTTCTTT. The rearrangement uses TRBV19 and TRBJ1-1; 9 nucleotides agree with TRBD1. V was clipped by 3 bases and J by 2 bases; unmatched bases: 10. CDR1 and CDR2 (germline): LNHDA, SQIVND (reference sequence). The CDR3 runs to 17 residues.

The V call is TRBV15, the J call TRBJ2-5, with 7 bases fitting TRBD1. The germline V gene encodes CDR1 LNHNV and CDR2 YYDKDF (reference sequence). This CDR3 has 16 residues. J lost 4 bases, V lost 5 bases, and 13 bases had no gene match. The DNA of the CDR3 is TGTGCCACCAGCGAGCGGACAGGCCTGGCGTTAGAGACCCAGTACTTC. Amino acid sequence: CATSERTGLALETQYF.

The chain uses TRBV5-5 and TRBJ1-2, with unresolved D. The V end lost 2 bases, the J end lost 8 bases, and 13 bases lay between the germline ends. This CDR3 region has 13 residues. Per germline, CDR1 SGHKS and CDR2 YYEKEE (reference sequence). CDR3 region: CASSFSGEFGYTF. Written as DNA, the CDR3 is TGTGCCAGCAGCTTCTCCGGGGAATTCGGCTACACCTTC.